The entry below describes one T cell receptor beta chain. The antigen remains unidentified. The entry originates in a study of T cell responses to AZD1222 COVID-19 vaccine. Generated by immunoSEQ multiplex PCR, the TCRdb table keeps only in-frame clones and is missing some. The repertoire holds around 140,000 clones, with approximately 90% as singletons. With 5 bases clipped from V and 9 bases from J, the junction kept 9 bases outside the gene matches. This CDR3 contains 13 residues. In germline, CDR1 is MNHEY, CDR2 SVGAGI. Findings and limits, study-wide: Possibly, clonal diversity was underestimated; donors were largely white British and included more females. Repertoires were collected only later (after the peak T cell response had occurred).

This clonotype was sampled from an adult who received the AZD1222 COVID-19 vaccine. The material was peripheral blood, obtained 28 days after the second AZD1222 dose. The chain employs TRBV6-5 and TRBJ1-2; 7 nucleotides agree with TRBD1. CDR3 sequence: CASSMPGTVSYTF. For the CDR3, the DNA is TGTGCCAGCAGTATGCCCGGGACAGTTAGCTACACCTTC.